This T cell receptor (beta chain) was captured by sequencing in a study of early T cells in non-severe SARS-CoV-2 infection. Study context: Unsorted whole-blood RNA was sequenced in bulk, leaving chains unpaired.

The germline V gene has CDR1 GTSNPN and CDR2 SVGIG (reference sequence). V gave up 4 bases and J gave up 3 bases, with 8 bases separating them. This CDR3 contains 12 residues. Overall study results and limits: Matching results from VDJdb favored anti-spike CD8 responses, leaving private and CD4 specificities undetected.

Researchers tagged individual cDNA molecules with unique molecular identifiers. Each CDR3 protein gets one entry after TCRdb re-called the 5' RACE reads with MiXCR. The repertoire holds tens of thousands of distinct CDR3 sequences, with roughly 10% as singletons. At least ten counts were recorded for this clonotype. Its antigen is unidentified. The sample consisted of whole blood. The sequence came from an adult who was a healthcare worker with PCR-confirmed SARS-CoV-2 infection or an uninfected control (not recorded which). The chain recombines TRBV30 with TRBJ2-3; tentatively, D is TRBD1 (5 bases). The CDR3 DNA reads TGTGCCTGGAACCCAGGGACAGATACGCAGTATTTT. It specifies CAWNPGTDTQYF.